This note documents a single T cell receptor (beta chain) sequence. Antigen unknown. These data originate in a study of CD4 T cell repertoires in COVID-19. The CDR3 extends over 12 amino acids. The germline gives CDR1 LNHDA, CDR2 SQIVND (reference sequence). Trimming stripped 2 bases from V and 6 bases from J, with 8 bases between. Method: immunoSEQ multiplex PCR; TCRdb's copy keeps in-frame clones and lacks some. The sample lists approximately 1,500 clones; roughly a sixth were seen once. Sequences were derived from memory CD4+ T cells, cultured in vitro, sampled after recovery from COVID-19. The TCR comes from a human donor who had COVID-19. This chain connects TRBV19 to TRBJ2-7; no reliable D call. CDR3 nucleotide sequence: TGTGCCAGTAGTATAAGCGAGACCGAGCAGTACTTC. Encoded protein: CASSISETEQYF.